The 8 T cell receptor beta chains listed next were all sequenced from one sample in a study of T cells in Graves' hyperthyroidism and ophthalmopathy. Regions amplified from RNA transcripts were the TCR beta CDR3 regions. Initially, a first-round RT-PCR of the TCR CDR3 employed the HTBI primer set. Via MiXCR, TCRdb re-called the multiplex PCR reads, giving one row per CDR3 protein. The table lists approximately 610,000 distinct CDR3 sequences, over 15% of them singletons. Input material: blood. Receptors were obtained from a woman under 30 with Graves' hyperthyroidism.

The sample holds many counts of this clonotype. The rearrangement joins TRBV27 to TRBJ1-6; D is ambiguous. Germline V gives CDR1 MNHEY, CDR2 SMNVEV (reference sequence). This CDR3 region has 12 residues. Trimming cost V 7 bases and J 9 bases, with 10 bases left between them. The CDR3 nucleotides read TGTGCCAGCAAAATAGGAGTTTCACCCCTCCACTTT. Protein sequence: CASKIGVSPLHF.

This CDR3 reads CASSSPGWAGVFNEQFF. CDR3 bases: TGTGCCAGCAGTTCCCCCGGCTGGGCGGGAGTTTTCAATGAGCAGTTCTTC. The chain couples TRBV28 to TRBJ2-1; 7 bases fit TRBD2. CDR3 length equals 17 residues. Germline CDR1 is MDHEN and CDR2 is SYDVKM. Unmatched junction bases numbered 15, after V lost 4 bases and J lost 6 bases.

The rearrangement uses TRBV30 and TRBJ1-1, with no clear D. Germline CDR1 GTSNPN, CDR2 SVGIG (reference sequence). The CDR3 is made up of 12 amino acids. V was pared by 3 bases and J by 4 bases, with 9 bases between. The DNA of the CDR3 is TGTGCCTGGAGCCGCTCCTTCACTGAAGCTTTCTTT. Translating gives CAWSRSFTEAFF.

This clonotype has more than one count but fewer than ten. Given a much more abundant clone one base away, this may be a read error. V is TRBV28 and J is TRBJ2-5, with D perhaps matching TRBD1 (6 bases). The CDR3 has 15 amino acids. The V and J ends lost 11 bases and 3 bases respectively, with 22 bases between them. Germline V gene lookup returns CDR1 MDHEN and CDR2 SYDVKM. The CDR3 loop reads CAGTDIRGWEETQYF. The DNA for the CDR3 is TGTGCCGGCACCGATATAAGGGGGTGGGAAGAGACCCAGTACTTC.

This clonotype was picked up many times. The chain uses TRBV24-1 and TRBJ2-3, with 7 bases lining up with TRBD1. Per the germline V gene, CDR1 is KGHDR and CDR2 is SFDVKD. Trimming at V came to 0 bases and at J to 1 base, leaving 3 bases not matched to a gene. CDR3 length: 16 residues. The CDR3 loop is CATSDLRQGGTDTQYF. CDR3 DNA sequence: TGTGCCACCAGTGATTTGCGGCAGGGGGGCACAGATACGCAGTATTTT.

CDR3 residues: CASSVFPTGGNTIYF. The CDR3 coding sequence is TGTGCCAGCAGCGTATTTCCGACAGGGGGAAACACCATATATTTT. This rearrangement joins TRBV9 to TRBJ1-3, with 7 bases aligning to TRBD1. The junction had 5 bases not matched to a gene; V was cut back by 1 base and J by 4 bases. The CDR3 spans 15 residues. Germline V lookup: CDR1 SGDLS, CDR2 YYNGEE.

J is TRBJ1-6 and V is TRBV5-1; 7 nucleotides align to TRBD1. The length of the CDR3 is 16 residues. CDR1 is SGHRS and CDR2 is YFSETQ in the germline V gene. V lost 0 bases and J lost 5; bases outside the gene matches: 5. The CDR3 loop is CASSLAVQGNNSPLHF. The CDR3 DNA follows: TGCGCCAGCAGCTTGGCCGTACAGGGGAATAATTCACCCCTCCACTTT.

This clonotype occurred a few times. This chain uses TRBV15 with TRBJ1-5; D is unclear. Per the germline V gene, CDR1 is LNHNV and CDR2 is YYDKDF (reference sequence). The CDR3 runs to 18 residues. V was shortened by 0 bases and J by 0 bases, with 15 bases between the two germline ends. The CDR3 bases are TGTGCCACCAGCAGAGATCTCCCGTCGACAAATAGCAATCAGCCCCAGCATTTT. This translates into CATSRDLPSTNSNQPQHF.